A selection of T cell receptor beta chains follows, all from one sample in a study of T-cell reconstitution after alpha-beta-depleted transplantation in children. A single record per CDR3 protein comes from TCRdb applying MiXCR to the PCR reads. In the table there are 600,000 to 800,000 distinct CDR3 sequences, around 13% of which are singletons. The starting material was PBMCs, obtained before TCRalphabeta/CD19-depleted stem cell transplant. These receptors originate from a girl aged 2-15 years with congenital amegakaryocytic thrombocytopenia, due to receive a stem cell transplant. CDR3s include the opening cysteine and the closing phenylalanine or tryptophan.

>TRBJ2-7|TRBV6-5
CASSYSSEGHHEQYF
>TRBJ2-1|TRBV3-1
CASSQGPQLSHNEQFF
>TRBJ2-7|TRBV12-3/TRBV12-4
CASSFNRFYEQYF
>TRBJ2-1|TRBV2
CASSEDSSSYNEQFF
>TRBJ2-1|TRBV5-1
CASSDGRTTSYNEQFF
>TRBJ1-1|TRBV12-3/TRBV12-4
CASSRGEWNTEAFF
>TRBJ2-7|TRBV12-3/TRBV12-4
CATSRGRQDEQYF
>TRBJ2-4|TRBV9
CASSVAPVPADIQYF
>TRBJ2-1|TRBV7-2
CASSLDGNSHNEQFF
>TRBJ2-7|TRBV19
CASSLDRDSPYEQYF
>TRBJ2-7|TRBV20-1
CSAPGYYAPYEQYF
>TRBJ2-4|TRBV5-1
CASSPRDSPIAKNIQYF